The clone carrying this T cell receptor (beta chain) was seen a handful of times. As yet, its antigen is unknown. The data belong to a study of vaccination and CD4 T cells after COVID-19. On the study more broadly: Stimulation used overlapping spike peptides from SARS-CoV-2, HCoV-NL63, HCoV-OC43 and HCoV-229E.

V lost 7 bases, J lost 0 bases, and 16 bases lay in between. Germline loops: CDR1 SNHLY, CDR2 FYNNEI. This CDR3 spans 16 amino acids. An Oncomine TCR Beta short-read assay was used to sequence the DNA from cultured CD4+ T cells. TCRdb recomputed calls from the PCR reads with MiXCR, one row per CDR3 protein. The sample lists under 25,000 distinct CDR3 sequences; 26% were seen once. As to treatment: approximately 11-day PBMC culture with coronavirus spike peptide pools or control peptides (ViraFEST assay). The chain employs TRBV2 and TRBJ1-3, with D possibly matching TRBD1 (6 bases). The sample comprised cultured CD4+ T cells from blood. The sequence was obtained from a human donor with COVID-19. The DNA for the CDR3 is TGTGCCAGCACCCCGGGACAACTTAACTCTGGAAACACCATATATTTT. The encoded protein is CASTPGQLNSGNTIYF.